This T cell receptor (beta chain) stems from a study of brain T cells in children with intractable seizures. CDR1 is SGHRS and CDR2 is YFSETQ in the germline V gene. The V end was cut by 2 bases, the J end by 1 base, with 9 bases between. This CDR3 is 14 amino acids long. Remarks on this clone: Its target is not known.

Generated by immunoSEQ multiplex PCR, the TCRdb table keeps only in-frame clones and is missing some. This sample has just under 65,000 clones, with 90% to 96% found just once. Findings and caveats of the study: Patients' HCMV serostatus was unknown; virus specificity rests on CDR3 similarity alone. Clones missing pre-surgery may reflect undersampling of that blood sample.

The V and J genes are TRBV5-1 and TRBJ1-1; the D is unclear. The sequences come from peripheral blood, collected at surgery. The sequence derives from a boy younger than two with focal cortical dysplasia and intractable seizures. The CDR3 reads CASSLPGGNTEAFF. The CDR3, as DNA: TGCGCCAGCAGCTTACCGGGAGGGAACACTGAAGCTTTCTTT.